The 14 T cell receptor beta chains in this list originate from one sample, sequenced in a study of regulatory T cells in long-lasting Graves disease. Time point specified: persistent/refractory GD, antithyroid drugs over 5 years with positive TRAb. The TCR library was prepared using RNA isolated from PBMCs. Construction of the TCR beta libraries employed iRepertoire HTBI primers in conjunction with Arm-PCR of CDR3 regions. TCRdb reprocessed the multiplex PCR reads with MiXCR, giving one entry per CDR3 protein. Found here are approximately 440,000 distinct CDR3 sequences, 20% to 25% of them singletons; the top ten hold about 26%. Sequenced material: peripheral blood mononuclear cells (PBMCs), taken when the disease was refractory, from a patient treated with antithyroid drugs. The source is a female donor with Graves disease.

This clonotype has a handful of counts. This chain connects TRBV7-9 to TRBJ1-1; possibly TRBD1 for D (5 bases). Per the germline V gene, CDR1 is SEHNR and CDR2 is FQNEAQ (reference sequence). The V end was cut by 2 bases, the J end by 2 bases, with 9 bases between. The CDR3 covers 14 residues. CDR3 amino acids: CASSLHDSNTEAFF. The CDR3 DNA is TGTGCCAGCAGCTTACATGACAGCAACACTGAAGCTTTCTTT.

This clonotype was seen only a few times. This sequence joins TRBV6-1 and TRBJ2-7; D call uncertain. The length of the CDR3 is 13 residues. Trimming left V 4 bases short and J 3 bases short, with 10 bases between. The germline CDR1 and CDR2 sequences are MNHNS and SASEGT. The CDR3 DNA reads as TGTGCCAGCAGTGGCCAGGCCTTCTACGAGCAGTACTTC. Its protein product is CASSGQAFYEQYF.

The table lists this clonotype with a few counts. The rearrangement uses TRBV12-3 or TRBV12-4 and TRBJ1-2; D perhaps matches TRBD1 (5 bases). The CDR3 has 15 amino acids. Trimming stripped 1 base from V and 4 bases from J, with 13 bases between. CDR3: CASSLGISGGYGYTF. In DNA, the CDR3 is TGTGCCAGCAGTTTAGGGATTTCGGGGGGCTATGGCTACACCTTC.

This clonotype was counted many times. This chain joins TRBV6-2 or TRBV6-3 and TRBJ1-2; D unresolved. The CDR3 has 15 amino acids. The V gene's germline CDR1 is MNHEY and CDR2 SVGEGT. Trimming removed 4 bases from V and 0 bases from J, with 12 bases in between. In DNA form, the CDR3 reads TGTGCCAGCAGTTCGTTTACGGCCGCTAACTATGGCTACACCTTC. Translated, it gives CASSSFTAANYGYTF.

This clonotype was detected ten times or more. The chain employs TRBV2 and TRBJ2-2; D is perhaps TRBD1 (6 bases). The CDR3 is 16 residues long. Trimming pared 6 bases from V and 2 bases from J, leaving 16 bases between. Germline-derived CDR1 and CDR2 are SNHLY and FYNNEI. CDR3 residues: CASRAQGLPNTGELFF. CDR3 in DNA: TGTGCCAGCAGGGCCCAGGGGCTACCAAACACCGGGGAGCTGTTTTTT.

The V and J genes are TRBV15 and TRBJ1-2, with D hard to call. With 8 bases removed from V and 1 base from J, the gap between germline ends came to 11 bases. Looked up from germline, CDR1 is LNHNV and CDR2 is YYDKDF (reference sequence). CDR3 length: 13 amino acids. The CDR3 sequence is CATSPPVNYGYTF. Written as DNA, the CDR3 is TGTGCCACCTCCCCCCCGGTTAACTATGGCTACACCTTC.

V usage is TRBV28 and J usage is TRBJ1-2; D is unclear. Germline V gene data show CDR1 as MDHEN and CDR2 as SYDVKM. The CDR3 spans 15 residues. Between the trimmed V and J ends, which lost 1 base and 4 bases, there was a span of 13 bases. This CDR3 is CASSLSRGSVYGYTF. The CDR3 DNA is TGTGCCAGCAGTTTATCGCGGGGTAGTGTCTATGGCTACACCTTC.

Many counts were recorded for this clonotype. CDR3 loop: CASSIGGGTEAFF. The CDR3 DNA reads as TGTGCCAGCAGTATCGGTGGTGGCACTGAAGCTTTCTTT. V usage is TRBV12-3 or TRBV12-4 and J usage is TRBJ1-1; D is uncertain. V was shortened by 5 bases and J by 4 bases, with 11 bases between the two germline ends. The CDR3 has 13 amino acids.

The chain couples TRBV19 to TRBJ2-2; 11 positions agree with TRBD2. The V gene's germline CDR1 is LNHDA and CDR2 SQIVND (reference sequence). There are 16 residues in the CDR3. Trimming removed 3 bases from V and 8 bases from J; junction bases left unmatched: 8. The CDR3 sequence is CASSIIAGGPSGELFF. CDR3 DNA sequence: TGTGCCAGTAGTATTATAGCGGGAGGGCCGTCTGGGGAGCTGTTTTTT. Looking up the rest from reference TRBV19 and TRBJ2-2 gives the full variable domain: DGGITQSPKYLFRKEGQNVTLSCEQNLNHDAMYWYRQDPGQGLRLIYYSQIVNDFQKGDIAEGYSVSREKKESFPLTVTSAQKNPTAFYLCASSIIAGGPSGELFFGEGSRLTVL.

The J gene is TRBJ2-7, the V gene TRBV5-5, with no clear D. CDR3 length: 13 amino acids. Trimming shortened V by 6 bases and J by 0 bases, and 10 bases separated the two germline ends. Germline V lookup: CDR1 SGHKS, CDR2 YYEKEE (reference sequence). CDR3 coding DNA: TGTGCCAGCACTCCGTGGAGCTCCTACGAGCAGTACTTC. Translation gives CASTPWSSYEQYF.

This clonotype was seen more than once but under ten times. The rearrangement links TRBV28 to TRBJ1-5; D may be TRBD1 (5 bases). The CDR3 totals 15 residues. V gave up 2 bases and J gave up 6 bases, with 14 bases separating them. CDR1 MDHEN and CDR2 SYDVKM come from the germline V gene. The CDR3 protein is CASSLGTGGVQPQHF. CDR3 DNA: TGTGCCAGCAGTTTAGGGACGGGTGGGGTTCAGCCCCAGCATTTT.

The chain links TRBV14 to TRBJ2-5; perhaps TRBD2 as D (6 bases). Germline-derived CDR1 and CDR2 are SGHDN and FVKESK. The CDR3 runs 14 residues. The V end lost 0 bases, the J end lost 5 bases, and 10 bases lay between the germline ends. CDR3 region: CASSQEGLRETQYF. CDR3 nucleotide sequence: TGTGCCAGCAGCCAAGAGGGACTCCGGGAGACCCAGTACTTC.

This clonotype was counted a few times. V and J are TRBV27 and TRBJ1-2; D is possibly TRBD1 (6 bases). Trimming took 1 base from V and 3 from J, leaving 18 bases between them. Germline V gene sequence: CDR1 MNHEY, CDR2 SMNVEV (reference sequence). The CDR3 is 17 residues long. The CDR3 loop is CASSLFPSSGDYYGYTF. The CDR3 DNA reads TGTGCCAGCAGTTTATTTCCATCATCAGGGGACTACTATGGCTACACCTTC.

V is TRBV14 and J is TRBJ1-2; D is undetermined. Deletions cut 1 base from V and 7 bases from J, with 10 bases between. Per germline, CDR1 SGHDN and CDR2 FVKESK. CDR3 length: 13 residues. CDR3 amino acids: CASSQVPYGGYTF. The CDR3, as DNA: TGTGCCAGCAGCCAAGTCCCGTATGGTGGCTACACCTTC.